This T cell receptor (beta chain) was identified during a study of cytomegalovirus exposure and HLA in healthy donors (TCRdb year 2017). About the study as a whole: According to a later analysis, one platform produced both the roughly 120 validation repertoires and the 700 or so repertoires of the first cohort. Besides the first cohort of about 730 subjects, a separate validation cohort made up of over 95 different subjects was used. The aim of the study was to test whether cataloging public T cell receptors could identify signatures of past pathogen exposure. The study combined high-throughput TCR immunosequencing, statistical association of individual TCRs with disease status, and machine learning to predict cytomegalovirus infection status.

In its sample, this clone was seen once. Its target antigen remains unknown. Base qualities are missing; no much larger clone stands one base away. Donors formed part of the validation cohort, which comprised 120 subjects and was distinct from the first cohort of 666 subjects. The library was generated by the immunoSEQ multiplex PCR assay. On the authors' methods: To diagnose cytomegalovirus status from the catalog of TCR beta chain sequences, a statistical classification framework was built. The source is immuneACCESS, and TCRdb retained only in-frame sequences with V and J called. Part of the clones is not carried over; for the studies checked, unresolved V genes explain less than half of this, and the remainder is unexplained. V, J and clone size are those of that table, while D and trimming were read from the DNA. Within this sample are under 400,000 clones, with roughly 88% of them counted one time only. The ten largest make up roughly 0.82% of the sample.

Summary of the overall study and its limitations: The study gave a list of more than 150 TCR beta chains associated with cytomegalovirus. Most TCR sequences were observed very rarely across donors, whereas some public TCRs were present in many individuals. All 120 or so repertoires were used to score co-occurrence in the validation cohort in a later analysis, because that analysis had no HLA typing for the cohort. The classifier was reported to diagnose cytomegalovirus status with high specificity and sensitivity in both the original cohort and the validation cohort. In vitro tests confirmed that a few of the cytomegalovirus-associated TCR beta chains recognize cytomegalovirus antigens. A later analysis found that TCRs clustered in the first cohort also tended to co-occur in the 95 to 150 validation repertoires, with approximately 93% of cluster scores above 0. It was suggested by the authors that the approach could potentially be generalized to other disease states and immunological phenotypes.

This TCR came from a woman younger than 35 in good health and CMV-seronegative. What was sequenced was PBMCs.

The nucleotide sequence is given as TGTGCCAGCAGTGAGAGGGGTCGAGGCCCCGGGGGGACCGAGTTCTTC. Its protein product is CASSERGRGPGGTEFF. The chain uses TRBV6-1 and TRBJ2-1; a stretch of 7 junction bases matches TRBD2. The junction shows trimming of 3 bases on V and 14 bases on J, and the gene matches do not reach 19 bases of it. Based on the germline V gene, the CDR1 and CDR2 sequences are MNHNS and SASEGT. From the cysteine through the phenylalanine, the CDR3 covers 16 amino acids. CDR3 DNA is the only sequence kept; it has 48 bases, read in frame from the first base.